The following is a T cell receptor beta chain sequence with its context. The antigen remains unidentified. From 5'RACE with constant-segment primers came TCR alpha and TCR beta cDNA libraries that carried sample barcodes and UMIs. Each CDR3 protein is one row after TCRdb ran MiXCR on the 5' RACE reads. This repertoire shows about 430,000 distinct CDR3 sequences, about 24% found once; its top ten account for around 9.5%. The sample originates from a study of T-cell memory formation after mild COVID-19. Study-wide results and caveats: Clones shrinking between day 15 and 85 showed a balanced CD4/CD8 split, and those that grew later tilted toward CD4+.

The sequencing sample was made of PBMCs or a T cell subset sorted from them (not recorded which). This receptor was taken from an adult woman who had mild COVID-19 (a few samples of this study predate the infection). Cell type and time point are not known.

CDR3 region: CASSLVTLYNEQFF. The CDR3 nucleotides read TGTGCCAGCAGCTTAGTAACACTTTACAATGAGCAGTTCTTC. The rearrangement links TRBV7-8 to TRBJ2-1; D remains ambiguous. This CDR3 has 14 residues. Per germline, CDR1 SGHVS and CDR2 FQNEAQ. V was pared by 1 base and J by 4 bases, with 8 bases between.